This T cell receptor beta chain was sequenced in a study of PD-1 blockade in classical Hodgkin lymphoma. Study details: Intravenous infusions of nivolumab 3 mg/kg reached patients every 2 weeks.

Clones were sequenced by immunoSEQ multiplex PCR, and TCRdb holds only the in-frame ones, with some missing. The sample has about 28,000 clones; over 75% are singletons. Time point reported: cycle 4 day 1 (C4D1), after 6 weeks of nivolumab. With no exception, relapse followed autologous stem cell transplantation in all patients, and brentuximab vedotin exposure varied. Purification of CD4+ T cells from thawed PBMCs was achieved by magnetic negative selection. CDR1 and CDR2 from the germline V gene are SGHRS and YFSETQ. Deletions cut 0 bases from V and 7 bases from J, with 13 bases between. The CDR3 extends over 14 amino acids.

Sample: CD4+ T cells from blood, taken before the fourth cycle of nivolumab. This TCR was sampled from a human donor with classical Hodgkin lymphoma. The gene calls are TRBV5-1 and TRBJ1-2; D is unclear. The CDR3 nucleotides read TGCGCCAGCAGCTTGGAGCCGGCAGCGGCTGGCTACACCTTC. Protein product: CASSLEPAAAGYTF.